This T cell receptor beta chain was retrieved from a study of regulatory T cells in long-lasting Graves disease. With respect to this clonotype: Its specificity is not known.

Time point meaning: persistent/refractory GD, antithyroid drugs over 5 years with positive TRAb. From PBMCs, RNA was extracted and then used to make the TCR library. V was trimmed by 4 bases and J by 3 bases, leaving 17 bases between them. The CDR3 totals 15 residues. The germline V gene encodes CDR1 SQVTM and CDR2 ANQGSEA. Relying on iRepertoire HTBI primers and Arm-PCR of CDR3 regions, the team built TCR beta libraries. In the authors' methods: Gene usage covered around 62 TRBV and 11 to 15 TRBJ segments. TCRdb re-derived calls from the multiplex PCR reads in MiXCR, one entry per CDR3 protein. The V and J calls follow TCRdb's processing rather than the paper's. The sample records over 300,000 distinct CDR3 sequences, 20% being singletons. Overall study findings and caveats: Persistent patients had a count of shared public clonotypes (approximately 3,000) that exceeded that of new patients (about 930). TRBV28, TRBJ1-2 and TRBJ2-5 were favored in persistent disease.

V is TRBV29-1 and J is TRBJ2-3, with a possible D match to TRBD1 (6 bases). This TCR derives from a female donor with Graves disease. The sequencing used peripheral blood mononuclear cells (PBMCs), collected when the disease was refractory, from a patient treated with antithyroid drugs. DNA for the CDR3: TGCAGCGTTGTTTCAAGGGTGGGGGCAACAGATACGCAGTATTTT. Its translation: CSVVSRVGATDTQYF.